This T cell receptor beta chain comes out of a study of blood T cell repertoires in COVID-19. V lost 5 bases and J 8 bases, leaving 10 bases between the germline ends. This CDR3 is 11 amino acids long. Germline CDR1 GTSNPN, CDR2 SVGIG (reference sequence). Authors' data handling: Reference gene primers were amplified, and this amplification served to estimate nucleated cell counts. Clones were sequenced by immunoSEQ multiplex PCR, and TCRdb holds only the in-frame ones, with some missing. D and trimming were read from the DNA, whereas the V and J calls and clone size are those reported in that table. In the table there are roughly 55,000 clones, about nine tenths of which are singletons.

This clonotype originated in a man aged 50 to 60 with active COVID-19. The chain carries TRBV30 and TRBJ2-1; possibly TRBD1 for D (5 bases). Sequencing was performed on peripheral blood. CDR3 amino acids: CAWAPGHEQFF. CDR3 nucleotide sequence: TGTGCCTGGGCCCCAGGGCATGAGCAGTTCTTC.